The 24 T cell receptor beta chains below all came from one sample that was sequenced in a study of blood T cell repertoires in COVID-19. Assay used: immunoSEQ multiplex PCR; TCRdb lists only in-frame clones, some missing. The sample carries a few hundred thousand clones, about nine tenths recorded once. Sequencing was performed on PBMCs or T cells enriched from blood (not recorded which). The receptor source for this set is a man in his late teens or twenties who had recovered from COVID-19.

The chain recombines TRBV9 with TRBJ1-1; 7 bases agree with TRBD1. This CDR3 has 18 amino acids. CDR1 SGDLS and CDR2 YYNGEE come from the germline V gene. The V and J ends lost 0 bases and 0 bases, in that order; junction bases with no gene match: 11. The CDR3 region is CASSVDPGTDTMNTEAFF. CDR3 coding DNA: TGTGCCAGCAGCGTAGATCCCGGGACAGATACCATGAACACTGAAGCTTTCTTT.

The chain joins TRBV9 to TRBJ2-3, with a weak D call TRBD2 (5 bases). V was trimmed by 5 bases and J by 0 bases, leaving 10 bases between them. The germline V gene has CDR1 SGDLS and CDR2 YYNGEE. This CDR3 is built from 14 residues. In nucleotides, the CDR3 is TGTGCCAGCAGTAAGCGGCCTAGCACAGATACGCAGTATTTT. Its translation: CASSKRPSTDTQYF.

CDR3 sequence reads: CASSFGTGTSNEQFF. CDR3 coding DNA: TGTGCCAGCAGCTTTGGGACAGGGACCTCAAATGAGCAGTTCTTC. The V and J genes are TRBV5-4 and TRBJ2-1; the match to TRBD1 covers 9 bases. CDR3 length: 15 amino acids. In germline, CDR1 is SGHNT, CDR2 YYREEE (reference sequence). With V trimmed by 2 bases and J by 7 bases, 7 bases remained unmatched.

The chain carries TRBV28 and TRBJ2-3; 10 bases map to TRBD1. The trim removed 5 bases at V and 8 bases at J, leaving 7 bases unmatched. The CDR3 is 14 amino acids. The V gene's germline CDR1 is MDHEN and CDR2 SYDVKM. The CDR3 region is CASSQTGGRGTQYF. DNA of the CDR3: TGTGCCAGCAGTCAGACAGGGGGCCGGGGTACGCAGTATTTT.

V is TRBV11-2 and J is TRBJ2-1; tentative D call: TRBD2 (6 bases). The V end was cut by 2 bases, the J end by 0 bases, with 8 bases between. The CDR3 consists of 15 residues. The V gene's germline CDR1 is SGHAT and CDR2 FQNNGV. DNA for the CDR3: TGTGCCAGCAGCTTAATGGGGGGCTCCTACAATGAGCAGTTCTTC. This encodes CASSLMGGSYNEQFF.

The chain uses TRBV10-3 and TRBJ1-1, with TRBD1 identical over 8 bases. V was pared by 10 bases and J by 1 base, with 8 bases of the junction left unmatched. Germline V gives CDR1 ENHRY, CDR2 SYGVKD. This CDR3 contains 14 residues. The DNA of the CDR3 is TGTGCCACCCAAGAACAGGGGGAGAACACTGAAGCTTTCTTT. Residues: CATQEQGENTEAFF.

J is TRBJ2-6 and V is TRBV9; D is perhaps TRBD2 (5 bases). CDR1 is SGDLS and CDR2 is YYNGEE in the germline V gene. This CDR3 comprises 16 residues. V gave up 4 bases and J gave up 4 bases, with 15 bases separating them. The CDR3 sequence: CASSPLPEVGANVLTF. The CDR3 region has the DNA TGTGCCAGCAGCCCCCTCCCGGAGGTCGGGGCCAACGTCCTGACTTTC.

This clone was found a few times. V is TRBV30 and J is TRBJ2-7; weak D call: TRBD1 (5 bases). The CDR3 extends over 14 amino acids. Between the trimmed V and J ends, which lost 2 bases and 2 bases, there was a span of 13 bases. Germline CDR1 GTSNPN, CDR2 SVGIG (reference sequence). The CDR3 protein is CAWSLDTQAYEQYF. The CDR3 DNA is TGTGCCTGGAGTCTGGACACCCAGGCCTACGAGCAGTACTTC.

The chain has TRBV6-5 and TRBJ2-1; possible D gene TRBD2, 5 bases. In germline, CDR1 is MNHEY, CDR2 SVGAGI. The V end lost 10 bases, the J end lost 6 bases, and 16 bases lay between the germline ends. The CDR3 has 13 residues. In nucleotides, the CDR3 is TGTGCCACCACACAATTAGGAGGCAATGAGCAGTTCTTC. This sequence encodes CATTQLGGNEQFF.

The rearrangement joins TRBV9 to TRBJ1-6, with D uncertain. Germline CDR1 is SGDLS and CDR2 is YYNGEE. The CDR3 extends over 14 amino acids. The V end was cut by 4 bases, the J end by 5 bases, with 10 bases between. CDR3 bases: TGTGCCAGCAGCCCTCGGGTCGATAATTCACCCCTCCACTTT. Translation gives CASSPRVDNSPLHF.

The sample holds one count of this clone. The chain has TRBV7-9 and TRBJ1-1; 10 nucleotides agree with TRBD1. This CDR3 spans 16 amino acids. V trimming: 4 bases; J trimming: 1 base; junction bases outside the gene matches: 6. Germline V CDR1 and CDR2: SEHNR, FQNEAQ (reference sequence). CDR3 nucleotide sequence: TGTGCCAGCAGCTCGGTTGGGACAGGGGCGAACACTGAAGCTTTCTTT. This translates into CASSSVGTGANTEAFF.

The chain uses TRBV9 and TRBJ2-3; 10 bases are a match to TRBD2. This CDR3 spans 16 amino acids. In germline, CDR1 is SGDLS, CDR2 YYNGEE. J gave up 6 bases and V 0 bases, and 7 bases lay outside the gene matches. CDR3 sequence reads: CASSVASGRVTDTQYF. The DNA for the CDR3 is TGTGCCAGCAGCGTAGCTAGCGGGAGAGTAACGGATACGCAGTATTTT.

This clone was detected a few times. This chain connects TRBV5-6 to TRBJ2-7; D is possibly TRBD1 (5 bases). The germline V gene encodes CDR1 SGHDT and CDR2 YYEEEE. V lost 2 bases to trimming and J lost 2 bases, with 8 bases between them. The CDR3 runs to 13 residues. The CDR3 DNA reads as TGTGCCAGCAGCTTTCAGGGAACCTACGAGCAGTACTTC. It codes for CASSFQGTYEQYF.

The chain links TRBV13 to TRBJ1-2; D uncertain. There are 16 residues in the CDR3. Germline CDR1 PRHDT, CDR2 FYEKMQ (reference sequence). The V gene lost 0 bases and the J gene lost 6 bases, with 17 bases spanning the gap. The chain's CDR3 is CASSLGVIMEGDGYTF. The CDR3 DNA follows: TGTGCCAGCAGCTTAGGGGTCATCATGGAGGGTGATGGCTACACCTTC.

V gene TRBV12-5 combines with J gene TRBJ2-5; 10 nucleotides agree with TRBD1. The CDR3 spans 17 residues. With 1 base clipped from V and 3 bases from J, the junction kept 8 bases outside the gene matches. The germline V gene encodes CDR1 LGHNT and CDR2 FRNRAP. CDR3 protein: CASGLAKTGTGEETQYF. The CDR3 DNA is TGTGCTAGTGGTTTGGCAAAGACCGGGACAGGGGAAGAGACCCAGTACTTC.

Details on this clone: Other DNA sequences in the same sample also yield this CDR3. This chain uses TRBV5-1 with TRBJ1-4; no clear D gene. Trimming took 0 bases from V and 1 from J, leaving 4 bases between them. From germline, CDR1 is SGHRS and CDR2 YFSETQ. CDR3 length equals 14 residues. Here the CDR3 DNA reads TGCGCCAGCAGCTTGGCGGGAACTAATGAAAAACTGTTTTTT. This encodes CASSLAGTNEKLFF.

V and J are TRBV11-2 and TRBJ1-4; D is unclear. V lost 1 base and J lost 3, with 12 bases in between. Germline V gives CDR1 SGHAT, CDR2 FQNNGV. The CDR3 sequence is 16 residues long. In DNA, the CDR3 is TGTGCCAGCAGCTTAGGGCGGGGAATTGCTAATGAAAAACTGTTTTTT. This sequence encodes CASSLGRGIANEKLFF.

The table lists this clone with a count of one. The chain recombines TRBV9 with TRBJ2-3; 8 bases fit TRBD1. The CDR3 is 16 residues long. Germline CDR1 and CDR2: SGDLS and YYNGEE. Trimming cost V 4 bases and J 0 bases; bases outside gene matches: 7. CDR3 sequence: CASSPGTGLSTDTQYF. The CDR3 bases are TGTGCCAGCAGCCCTGGGACAGGACTTAGCACAGATACGCAGTATTTT.

The V and J genes are TRBV19 and TRBJ2-7; D call uncertain. Trimming stripped 3 bases from V and 3 bases from J, with 9 bases between. The CDR3 consists of 13 residues. Looked up from germline, CDR1 is LNHDA and CDR2 is SQIVND (reference sequence). The CDR3 reads CASSIRTNYEQYF. Written as DNA, the CDR3 is TGTGCCAGTAGTATTAGAACTAACTACGAGCAGTACTTC.

This clone was counted a few times. This chain connects TRBV4-1 to TRBJ2-1; 8 bases map to TRBD2. V trimming: 4 bases; J trimming: 3 bases; junction bases outside the gene matches: 8. The CDR3 is 16 amino acids. Germline assignment: CDR1 MGHRA and CDR2 YSYEKL. The DNA of the CDR3 is TGCGCCAGCAGCCCGACCCCGGGACTAGACTACAATGAGCAGTTCTTC. It encodes CASSPTPGLDYNEQFF.

The chain carries TRBV11-2 and TRBJ1-1; 8 bases line up with TRBD1. The CDR3 consists of 16 residues. Trimming removed 4 bases from V and 4 bases from J; junction bases left unmatched: 11. Germline V gives CDR1 SGHAT, CDR2 FQNNGV. CDR3 residues: CASSWRVGQGFTEAFF. CDR3 DNA: TGTGCCAGCAGCTGGAGGGTAGGACAGGGCTTCACTGAAGCTTTCTTT.

V gene TRBV30 combines with J gene TRBJ2-5, with TRBD2 matching over 11 bases. Germline CDR1 and CDR2: GTSNPN and SVGIG (reference sequence). Unmatched junction bases numbered 16, after V lost 4 bases and J lost 9 bases. This CDR3 contains 16 residues. The CDR3 protein is CAWNLSGRAKGGAQYF. In nucleotides, the CDR3 is TGTGCCTGGAACCTTAGCGGGAGGGCCAAGGGAGGGGCCCAGTACTTC.

This sequence joins TRBV10-3 and TRBJ2-1, with 16 bases that match TRBD2. The junction had 8 bases not matched to a gene; V was cut back by 3 bases and J by 0 bases. This CDR3 has 20 residues. CDR1 is ENHRY and CDR2 is SYGVKD in the germline V gene. The CDR3 reads CAISDLTGLAGGSSYNEQFF. CDR3 DNA sequence: TGTGCCATCAGTGATCTCACGGGACTAGCGGGGGGGAGCTCCTACAATGAGCAGTTCTTC.

The chain joins TRBV6-5 to TRBJ1-1; 7 positions agree with TRBD1. This CDR3 region has 15 residues. The V gene's germline CDR1 is MNHEY and CDR2 SVGAGI. The ends lost 5 bases at V and 1 base at J; junction bases unmatched: 7. The CDR3 DNA reads TGTGCCAGCAGTCCTCCCGGGACAGAGAACACTGAAGCTTTCTTT. This sequence encodes CASSPPGTENTEAFF.